Presented here are 25 T cell receptor beta chains from one specimen sequenced in a study of blood T cells in healthy people across ages. The second PCR ran about 6 to 11 cycles with a sample-barcoded 5' primer and J-beta primers. Each CDR3 protein is one row after TCRdb ran MiXCR on the 5' RACE reads. The sample holds 650,000 to 1,000,000 distinct CDR3 sequences, about 37% seen once. The sequencing sample was made of blood. The receptors originated from a young man in good health.

The chain is built from TRBV7-2 and TRBJ2-1, with 10 bases aligning to TRBD2. Losses at the gene ends were 5 bases for V and 6 bases for J; bases not matched to a gene: 13. Germline assignment: CDR1 SGHTA and CDR2 FQGNSA. The CDR3 has 17 residues. CDR3 region: CASSKIGSGGGCNEQFF. CDR3 nucleotides: TGTGCCAGCAGCAAAATAGGGAGCGGGGGGGGGTGCAATGAGCAGTTCTTC.

This clonotype is a singleton in its sample. V gene TRBV7-8 combines with J gene TRBJ2-2; 10 nucleotides match TRBD2. In germline, CDR1 is SGHVS, CDR2 FQNEAQ. The CDR3 spans 18 residues. The trim removed 0 bases at V and 1 base at J, leaving 5 bases unmatched. DNA for the CDR3: TGTGCCAGCAGCTTAGCGGTTAGCGGGGGGCTGAACACCGGGGAGCTGTTTTTT. It codes for CASSLAVSGGLNTGELFF. The full variable domain, its missing parts supplied by reference TRBV7-8 and TRBJ2-2, is GAGVSQSPRYKVAKRGQDVALRCDPISGHVSLFWYQQALGQGPEFLTYFQNEAQLDKSGLPSDRFFAERPEGSVSTLKIQRTQQEDSAVYLCASSLAVSGGLNTGELFFGEGSRLTVL.

Details on this clonotype: It may be a read error: a sequence one base away is much more abundant. The chain recombines TRBV12-3 or TRBV12-4 with TRBJ2-3; 9 bases agree with TRBD1. This CDR3 comprises 13 residues. CDR3 DNA sequence: TGTACCAGCAGCAGGGACAGGGCAGATACGCAGTATTTT. It yields the protein CTSSRDRADTQYF.

This clonotype came up a few times. The rearrangement uses TRBV4-3 and TRBJ2-5; D uncertain. This CDR3 comprises 13 residues. V lost 4 bases and J 11 bases, leaving 17 bases between the germline ends. CDR1 LGHNA and CDR2 YSLEER come from the germline V gene. The CDR3: CASSLRIRNEQYF. The CDR3 DNA reads TGCGCCAGCAGCCTCCGCATACGCAATGAGCAGTACTTC.

Of note for this clonotype: Compared with germline, one end of the junction differs, possibly owing to a read error. This rearrangement joins TRBV5-1 to TRBJ1-2; possible D gene TRBD1, 6 bases. The CDR3 contains 14 residues. Germline-derived CDR1 and CDR2 are SGHRS and YFSETQ. The CDR3 here is CAGSLATAGESYTF. The CDR3 DNA reads TGCGCCGGCAGCTTGGCCACGGCAGGGGAGAGCTACACCTTC. Filled out from reference TRBV5-1 and TRBJ1-2, the complete variable domain reads KAGVTQTPRYLIKTRGQQVTLSCSPISGHRSVSWYQQTPGQGLQFLFEYFSETQRNKGNFPGRFSGRQFSNSRSEMNVSTLELGDSALYLCAGSLATAGESYTFGSGTRLTVV.

The chain employs TRBV4-1 and TRBJ1-4; D is uncertain. The CDR3 loop spans 16 amino acids. CDR1 and CDR2 (germline): MGHRA, YSYEKL. V shed 4 bases and J shed 0 bases, with 12 bases lying between them. The CDR3: CASSPRGIATNEKLFF. The CDR3 DNA is TGCGCCAGCAGCCCTCGCGGGATCGCAACTAATGAAAAACTGTTTTTT.

This sequence joins TRBV6-6 and TRBJ1-5; D perhaps matches TRBD1 (5 bases). The CDR3 has 15 amino acids. Trimming took 5 bases from V and 3 from J, leaving 14 bases between them. Germline V CDR1 and CDR2: MNHNY, SVGAGI (reference sequence). CDR3 in amino acids: CASSHPTEINQPQHF. CDR3 in DNA: TGTGCCAGCAGTCATCCGACAGAAATCAATCAGCCCCAGCATTTT.

The V gene is TRBV5-1, the J gene TRBJ2-7; the D is unclear. V was cut by 4 bases and J by 1 base, with 12 bases left in between. This CDR3 region has 14 residues. The germline V gene encodes CDR1 SGHRS and CDR2 YFSETQ. This CDR3 reads CASSVATDSYEQYF. DNA for the CDR3: TGCGCCAGCAGCGTGGCCACCGATTCCTACGAGCAGTACTTC.

This clonotype was counted only a few times. The V and J genes are TRBV6-2 or TRBV6-3 and TRBJ2-5; the D call may be TRBD1 or TRBD2 (6 bases each). The CDR3 is 14 amino acids. Germline-derived CDR1 and CDR2 are MNHEY and SVGEGT. V dropped 7 bases and J dropped 5 bases, with 17 bases sitting between them. CDR3 in amino acids: CASTPGAIDETQYF. CDR3 DNA sequence: TGTGCCAGCACCCCGGGGGCTATCGATGAGACCCAGTACTTC.

This clonotype was observed a few times. This rearrangement joins TRBV18 to TRBJ2-1; D is possibly TRBD2 (6 bases). There are 14 residues in the CDR3. V gave up 6 bases and J gave up 3 bases, with 12 bases separating them. Germline V gene data show CDR1 as KGHSH and CDR2 as LQKENI. This CDR3 is CASSEGLIYNEQFF. The CDR3 DNA reads TGTGCCAGCTCGGAGGGACTCATCTACAATGAGCAGTTCTTC.

CDR3 protein: CASSRPTEADTQYF. CDR3 DNA sequence: TGTGCCAGCAGCCGTCCAACGGAGGCAGATACGCAGTATTTT. The chain has TRBV14 and TRBJ2-3; TRBD2 might be the D (5 bases). From germline, CDR1 is SGHDN and CDR2 FVKESK. This CDR3 is built from 14 residues. Trimming left V 4 bases short and J 4 bases short, with 12 bases between.

The chain is built from TRBV5-6 and TRBJ2-3, with unresolved D. The ends were cut back, 1 base at V and 0 bases at J, with 12 bases in the middle. This CDR3 has 16 amino acids. Germline CDR1 and CDR2: SGHDT and YYEEEE. The CDR3 region has the DNA TGTGCCAGCAGCTTGCCGCGAACCATTAGCACAGATACGCAGTATTTT. Its translation: CASSLPRTISTDTQYF.

This clonotype has more than one count but fewer than ten. The chain employs TRBV12-3 or TRBV12-4 and TRBJ2-7; D not resolved. This CDR3 region has 12 residues. Trimming left V 3 bases short and J 4 bases short, with 7 bases between. For the CDR3, the DNA is TGTGCCAGCAGTTTGAACGATTACGAGCAGTACTTC. This sequence encodes CASSLNDYEQYF.

This clonotype was recorded once. This chain connects TRBV12-3 or TRBV12-4 to TRBJ2-5; 10 nucleotides line up with TRBD2. The trim removed 4 bases at V and 11 bases at J, leaving 10 bases unmatched. The CDR3 contains 14 residues. The CDR3 is CASSSLAGRGEQYF. CDR3 sequence (DNA): TGTGCCAGCAGTTCACTAGCGGGGAGGGGTGAGCAGTACTTC.

This clonotype showed up just a few times. The rearrangement uses TRBV9 and TRBJ2-1; tentatively, D is TRBD1 (5 bases). The CDR3 runs to 12 residues. V was shortened by 3 bases and J by 8 bases, with 9 bases between the two germline ends. Germline V gives CDR1 SGDLS, CDR2 YYNGEE. The CDR3 DNA reads as TGTGCCAGCAGCGCCAGGGTAGATGAGCAGTTCTTC. Translating it yields CASSARVDEQFF.

V gene TRBV29-1 combines with J gene TRBJ2-1, with 8 bases lining up with TRBD1. Germline loops: CDR1 SQVTM, CDR2 ANQGSEA. This CDR3 is built from 14 residues. V gave up 4 bases and J gave up 2 bases; unmatched junction bases: 4. CDR3 residues: CSVVTGDTYNEQFF. CDR3 coding DNA: TGCAGCGTTGTGACAGGGGATACCTACAATGAGCAGTTCTTC.

In its sample, this clonotype was seen a few times. The chain recombines TRBV12-3 or TRBV12-4 with TRBJ2-2; D is undetermined. There are 16 residues in the CDR3. V dropped 2 bases and J dropped 3 bases, with 13 bases sitting between them. The CDR3, as DNA: TGTGCCAGCAGTTTATATGGGGTAACACACACCGGGGAGCTGTTTTTT. It specifies CASSLYGVTHTGELFF.

The count of this clonotype is one. This clone may be a read error of a much larger clone one base away. V gene TRBV15 combines with J gene TRBJ2-1; 8 nucleotides align to TRBD2. Trimming cost V 0 bases and J 8 bases; bases outside gene matches: 12. Germline lookup yields CDR1 LNHNV and CDR2 YYDKDF (reference sequence). The CDR3 has 17 residues. The chain's CDR3 is CATSRDQETGGPDEQFF. CDR3 sequence (DNA): TGTGCCACCAGCAGAGATCAGGAAACGGGGGGGCCCGATGAGCAGTTCTTC.

V and J are TRBV4-2 and TRBJ2-2; tentatively, D is TRBD2 (7 bases). The CDR3 sequence is 16 residues long. Trimming cost V 3 bases and J 4 bases, with 15 bases left between them. Germline loops: CDR1 LGHNA, CDR2 YNFKEQ. The CDR3 protein is CASSHEGLGGTGELFF. The DNA for the CDR3 is TGTGCCAGCAGCCATGAAGGACTAGGGGGCACCGGGGAGCTGTTTTTT.

The chain carries TRBV20-1 and TRBJ2-3, with 8 positions matching TRBD1. V lost 3 bases, J lost 2 bases, and 4 bases stayed unmatched. CDR1 DFQATT and CDR2 SNEGSKA come from the germline V gene (reference sequence). The CDR3 sequence is 14 residues long. CDR3 in amino acids: CSASATGDTDTQYF. Here the CDR3 DNA reads TGCAGTGCTAGTGCGACAGGGGACACAGATACGCAGTATTTT.

This chain connects TRBV24-1 to TRBJ2-5, with TRBD2 as a possible D gene (6 bases). This CDR3 spans 16 amino acids. Trimming took 1 base from V and 2 from J, leaving 13 bases between them. In germline, CDR1 is KGHDR, CDR2 SFDVKD. The CDR3 region is CATSDFPVGGQETQYF. The CDR3 nucleotides read TGTGCCACCAGTGATTTCCCCGTGGGAGGTCAAGAGACCCAGTACTTC.

This clonotype has only a few counts. The V call is TRBV5-1, the J call TRBJ1-1; a possible D gene is TRBD1 (5 bases). With 5 bases removed from V and 10 bases from J, the gap between germline ends came to 15 bases. CDR3 length: 12 amino acids. The germline V gene encodes CDR1 SGHRS and CDR2 YFSETQ. CDR3 sequence reads: CASSGASRGAFF. In DNA, the CDR3 is TGCGCCAGCAGTGGGGCCTCCCGGGGAGCTTTCTTT. The full variable domain, in which reference TRBV5-1 and TRBJ1-1 provide the parts outside the CDR3, is KAGVTQTPRYLIKTRGQQVTLSCSPISGHRSVSWYQQTPGQGLQFLFEYFSETQRNKGNFPGRFSGRQFSNSRSEMNVSTLELGDSALYLCASSGASRGAFFGQGTRLTVV.

Regarding this clonotype: This may stem from a read error, because a much larger clone lies one nucleotide away. The gene calls are TRBV29-1 and TRBJ2-5, with TRBD1 as a possible D gene (5 bases). The closer fit of TRBJ2-1 to the DNA end suggests the J call may be wrong. Germline lookup yields CDR1 SQVTM and CDR2 ANQGSEA. This CDR3 comprises 15 residues. CDR3 coding DNA: TGCAGCGTTGACCCCGGTCTGACAGCTCAAGAGACCCAGTTCTTC. Translation gives CSVDPGLTAQETQFF.

The genes are TRBV5-1 and TRBJ1-1; 9 nucleotides match TRBD1. J was trimmed by 1 base and V by 2 bases; bases with no gene match: 9. Germline V gene sequence: CDR1 SGHRS, CDR2 YFSETQ. This CDR3 spans 17 amino acids. CDR3 region: CASSLSDRGKRNTEAFF. DNA for the CDR3: TGCGCCAGCAGCTTATCAGACAGGGGGAAGAGGAACACTGAAGCTTTCTTT.

The V and J genes are TRBV7-3 and TRBJ2-2; TRBD1 might be the D (5 bases). The V end was cut by 3 bases, the J end by 0 bases, with 11 bases between. CDR1 and CDR2 (germline): SGHTA, FQGTGA. This CDR3 comprises 16 residues. The CDR3: CASSLVGPANTGELFF. The CDR3 DNA is TGTGCCAGCAGCTTGGTGGGGCCCGCGAACACCGGGGAGCTGTTTTTT.